This T cell receptor (beta chain) appears in the sequencing data of a study of blood T cell repertoires in COVID-19. Across the whole study: The United States, Italy and Spain were the sources of the acute and convalescent COVID-19 samples.

Produced via immunoSEQ multiplex PCR; TCRdb's table is partial and in-frame only. The table lists 95,000 to 150,000 clones, 85% of them singletons. This clone was counted a single time. The sample consisted of peripheral blood. The clonotype comes from a woman aged 80 or over with acute or convalescent COVID-19.

The CDR3 loop is CASSSSGTGGSEAFF. In nucleotides, the CDR3 is TGTGCCAGCAGCTCATCCGGGACAGGTGGGAGTGAAGCTTTCTTT. This sequence joins TRBV28 and TRBJ1-1; 8 bases match TRBD1. The ends lost 6 bases at V and 7 bases at J; junction bases unmatched: 13. CDR1 and CDR2 from the germline V gene are MDHEN and SYDVKM. The CDR3 covers 15 residues.